This TCR beta chain was observed in a study of blood T cell repertoires in COVID-19. Study-wide context: T cells, B-cell-depleted T cells, or PBMCs provided the cDNA or gDNA that served as material.

The CDR3 spans 14 residues. The V and J ends lost 3 bases and 7 bases respectively, with 13 bases between them. The germline V gene encodes CDR1 MNHNS and CDR2 SASEGT. Seattle patients were enrolled during active infection and followed longitudinally. Repertoires were generated with immunoSEQ multiplex PCR, while TCRdb's copy carries only in-frame clones and drops some. The sample holds 270,000 or so clones, roughly 86% seen once. The specimen was peripheral blood. The chain carries TRBV6-1 and TRBJ1-5, with D possibly being TRBD1 (6 bases). The clonotype originates from a woman aged 30 to 39 with COVID-19, enrolled during active disease. The CDR3 reads CASSDLGGKQPQHF. The CDR3 nucleotides are TGTGCCAGCAGTGATTTAGGGGGTAAGCAGCCCCAGCATTTT.